This TCR beta chain was identified during a study of cytotoxic CD8 clonotypes in ibrutinib-treated CLL. Study details: Response samples were obtained once patients had received a median around 12 months of treatment, range 6 to 36.

The CDR3 sequence is 14 residues long. Between the trimmed V and J ends, which lost 6 bases and 4 bases, there was a span of 15 bases. In germline, CDR1 is MGHDK, CDR2 SYGVNS. Sequencing was performed with immunoSEQ multiplex PCR; in TCRdb, only in-frame clones are kept and a portion is missing. This table has fewer than 100,000 clones, around 75% appearing once. The clonotype originates from a human donor with chronic lymphocytic leukemia. The sample here was PBMCs, taken after 12 months of ibrutinib treatment. This chain links TRBV25-1 with TRBJ1-2, with D unresolved. The CDR3 DNA reads as TGTGCCAGCAGCTGGGGAGGGCCGACCTATGGCTACACCTTC. As protein: CASSWGGPTYGYTF.